This TCR beta chain stems from a study of Ad26.COV2.S vaccination and SARS-CoV-2 variants. Treatment meaning: approximately 18 received Ad26.COV2.S at low or high dose, single or two shots; 5 received placebo; per-sample allocation not given. Repertoires come from day 63 after the first vaccine or placebo injection. Method: immunoSEQ multiplex PCR; TCRdb's copy keeps in-frame clones and lacks some. Of around 320,000 clones in the sample, approximately 86% are singletons; the top ten hold approximately 2%. The CDR3 totals 12 residues. From germline, CDR1 is SNHLY and CDR2 FYNNEI. V was pared by 4 bases and J by 1 base, with 4 bases between.

V is TRBV2 and J is TRBJ1-2; the D is unclear. This sequence originates from a person aged 18 to 59 who received the Ad26.COV2.S COVID-19 vaccine or a placebo. Sequences were derived from peripheral blood, sampled in a trial of Ad26.COV2.S vaccine versus placebo. The CDR3 bases are TGTGCCAGCAGTGCCCTTAACTATGGCTACACCTTC. This codes for CASSALNYGYTF.